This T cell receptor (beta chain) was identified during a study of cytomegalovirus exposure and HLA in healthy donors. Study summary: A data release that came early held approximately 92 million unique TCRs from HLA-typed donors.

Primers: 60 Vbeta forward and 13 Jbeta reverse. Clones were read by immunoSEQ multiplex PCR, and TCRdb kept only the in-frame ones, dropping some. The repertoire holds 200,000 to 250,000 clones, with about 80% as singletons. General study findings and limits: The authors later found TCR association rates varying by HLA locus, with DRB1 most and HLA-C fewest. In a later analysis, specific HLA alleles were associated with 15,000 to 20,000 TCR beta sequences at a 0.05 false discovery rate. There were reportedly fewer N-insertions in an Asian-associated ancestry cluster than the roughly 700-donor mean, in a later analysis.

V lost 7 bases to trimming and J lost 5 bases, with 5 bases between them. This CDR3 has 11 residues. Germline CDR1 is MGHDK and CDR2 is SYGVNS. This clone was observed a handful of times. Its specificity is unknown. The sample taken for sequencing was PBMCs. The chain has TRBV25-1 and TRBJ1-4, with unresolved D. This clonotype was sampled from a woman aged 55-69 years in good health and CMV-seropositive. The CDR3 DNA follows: TGTGCCAGCAAAATAAATGAAAAACTGTTTTTT. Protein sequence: CASKINEKLFF. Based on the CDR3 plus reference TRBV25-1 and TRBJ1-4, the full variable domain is EADIYQTPRYLVIGTGKKITLECSQTMGHDKMYWYQQDPGMELHLIHYSYGVNSTEKGDLSSESTVSRIRTEHFPLTLESARPSHTSQYLCASKINEKLFFGSGTQLSVL.